One T cell receptor (beta chain) is described in this entry. After removal of 7 bases from V and 3 bases from J, the junction contained 3 bases not matched to a gene. The CDR3 covers 13 residues. Per the germline V gene, CDR1 is KGHSH and CDR2 is LQKENI. These data come from a study of cytomegalovirus exposure and HLA in healthy donors. PCR used 60 Vbeta primers and 13 Jbeta primers. The protocol was immunoSEQ multiplex PCR, while the TCRdb copy is restricted to in-frame clones and leaves out a portion. This repertoire comprises tens of thousands of clones; its ten largest clones make up roughly 9.6%.

The chain combines TRBV18 with TRBJ1-2; TRBD1 matches 9 bases. The sample consisted of PBMCs. The TCR originated in a man between 50 and 59 years old in good health and CMV-seropositive. The DNA of the CDR3 is TGTGCCAGCTTACAGGGGGCTCACTATGGCTACACCTTC. This codes for CASLQGAHYGYTF. The full variable domain, in which reference TRBV18 and TRBJ1-2 provide the parts outside the CDR3, is NAGVMQNPRHLVRRRGQEARLRCSPMKGHSHVYWYRQLPEEGLKFMVYLQKENIIDESGMPKERFSAEFPKEGPSILRIQQVVRGDSAAYFCASLQGAHYGYTFGSGTRLTVV.